The 30 T cell receptor beta chains in this list originate from one sample, sequenced in a study of type 1 and type 2 diabetes patients. Amplification started from genomic DNA. Multiplex PCR with 30 forward and 13 reverse primers amplified the TCR beta CDR3. MiXCR, applied by TCRdb to the multiplex PCR reads, yields one record per CDR3 protein. The sample consists of fewer than 300,000 distinct CDR3 sequences, 45% to 60% of them appearing once. Sequences were obtained from peripheral blood mononuclear cells (PBMCs). The origin of the receptors is a young man with type 2 diabetes.

This rearrangement joins TRBV10-2 to TRBJ2-6; D is ambiguous. The V gene lost 0 bases and the J gene lost 4 bases, with 10 bases spanning the gap. The germline gives CDR1 WSHSY, CDR2 SAAADI. The CDR3 is 16 residues long. CDR3 sequence reads: CASSESAPSGANVLTF. The CDR3 bases are TGCGCCAGCAGTGAGTCGGCCCCAAGCGGGGCCAACGTCCTGACTTTC.

About this clonotype itself: One end of the junction fails to match germline, which may point to a read error. The chain combines TRBV10-2 with TRBJ2-2, with 7 bases matching TRBD1. This CDR3 is built from 13 residues. Germline CDR1 reads WSHSY; CDR2 reads SAAADI. The CDR3 is CASSAQGTGELVF. For the CDR3, the DNA is TGCGCCAGCAGTGCACAGGGGACCGGGGAGCTGGTTTTT.

The gene calls are TRBV6-5 and TRBJ1-5; D may be TRBD1 (5 bases). The V gene lost 6 bases and the J gene lost 4 bases, with 10 bases spanning the gap. Germline CDR1 reads MNHEY; CDR2 reads SVGAGI. CDR3 size: 13 residues. CDR3 protein: CASRAGANQPQHF. CDR3 sequence (DNA): TGTGCCAGCAGGGCCGGGGCTAATCAGCCCCAGCATTTT.

The chain carries TRBV30 and TRBJ2-1, with 8 bases fitting TRBD1. The CDR3 consists of 14 residues. Unmatched junction bases numbered 6, after V lost 4 bases and J lost 4 bases. Looked up from germline, CDR1 is GTSNPN and CDR2 is SVGIG (reference sequence). As DNA, the CDR3 is TGTGCCTGGAATCAGGGGGCGAATTACAATGAGCAGTTCTTC. It codes for CAWNQGANYNEQFF.

This clonotype was seen a handful of times. The rearrangement joins TRBV15 to TRBJ1-4; possibly TRBD1 for D (5 bases). V lost 5 bases and J lost 6, with 22 bases in between. Germline lookup yields CDR1 LNHNV and CDR2 YYDKDF (reference sequence). CDR3 size: 17 residues. CDR3 residues: CATSLGTARGGDEKLFF. The CDR3 region has the DNA TGTGCCACCAGCCTTGGGACGGCGCGCGGTGGGGATGAAAAACTGTTTTTT.

This clonotype turned up a few times. V is TRBV7-6 and J is TRBJ2-5, with 7 nucleotides matching TRBD2. The germline V gene has CDR1 SGHVS and CDR2 FNYEAQ. The CDR3 is 15 amino acids. Germline trimming cut 1 base from V and 3 bases from J; bases unmatched to any gene: 5. The CDR3 DNA reads TGTGCCAGCAGCTTAGGGGAGGGACTGGAAGAGACCCAGTACTTC. This encodes CASSLGEGLEETQYF.

The V call is TRBV19, the J call TRBJ1-5, with 7 bases that match TRBD1. Germline V gene data show CDR1 as LNHDA and CDR2 as SQIVND (reference sequence). Trimming at V came to 8 bases and at J to 4 bases, leaving 5 bases not matched to a gene. The CDR3 covers 13 residues. The CDR3 sequence: CASGRDRNQPQHF. The CDR3 DNA is TGTGCCAGTGGTCGGGACAGAAATCAGCCCCAGCATTTT.

A remark on this clonotype: A much larger clone lies one base from this, so it may be a read error. The chain uses TRBV6-5 and TRBJ2-1; TRBD2 agrees at 11 bases. Trimming removed 5 bases from V and 4 bases from J; junction bases left unmatched: 7. Germline values: CDR1 MNHEY, CDR2 SVGAGI. This CDR3 comprises 16 residues. Here the CDR3 DNA reads TGTGCCAGCAGTCCCCCGGGACTAGCGGTTTACAATGAGCAGTTCTTC. Amino acid sequence: CASSPPGLAVYNEQFF.

This clonotype was counted only a few times. CDR3: CSARPGQGFHEQYF. In DNA, the CDR3 is TGCAGTGCTAGGCCGGGACAGGGATTCCACGAGCAGTACTTC. This chain joins TRBV20-1 and TRBJ2-7, with 9 bases lining up with TRBD1. Germline V lookup: CDR1 DFQATT, CDR2 SNEGSKA (reference sequence). The CDR3 runs 14 residues. The V segment lost 3 bases and the J segment 5 bases; nucleotides outside the gene matches: 8.

On this clonotype: Germline is not matched at one junction end, which may reflect a read error. The chain has TRBV7-2 and TRBJ2-2; D is perhaps TRBD2 (5 bases). Germline lookup yields CDR1 SGHTA and CDR2 FQGNSA. This CDR3 region has 13 residues. The CDR3 nucleotides are TGTGTCAGCAGCGCGGGCCCGACCGGGGAGCTGTTTTTT. Translating gives CVSSAGPTGELFF. The full variable domain, with the rest looked up from reference TRBV7-2 and TRBJ2-2, is GAGVSQSPSNKVTEKGKDVELRCDPISGHTALYWYRQSLGQGLEFLIYFQGNSAPDKSGLPSDRFSAERTGGSVSTLTIQRTQQEDSAVYLCVSSAGPTGELFFGEGSRLTVL.

The J gene is TRBJ2-7, the V gene TRBV20-1; 11 bases agree with TRBD2. Unmatched junction bases numbered 9, after V lost 4 bases and J lost 4 bases. The germline CDR1 and CDR2 sequences are DFQATT and SNEGSKA (reference sequence). CDR3 length: 15 residues. This CDR3 reads CSATPGTSGDYEQYF. In DNA, the CDR3 is TGCAGTGCTACGCCCGGGACTAGCGGTGATTACGAGCAGTACTTC.

This clonotype was found a few times. This sequence joins TRBV20-1 and TRBJ2-7, with D possibly being TRBD1 (6 bases). The CDR3 contains 15 residues. V shed 3 bases and J shed 3 bases, with 18 bases lying between them. The germline gives CDR1 DFQATT, CDR2 SNEGSKA (reference sequence). The CDR3 region is CSAREFDRLGYEQYF. The CDR3 DNA reads TGCAGTGCTAGGGAGTTCGACAGGTTGGGCTACGAGCAGTACTTC.

The chain has TRBV4-1 and TRBJ2-1; 8 nucleotides line up with TRBD1. Germline V CDR1 and CDR2: MGHRA, YSYEKL. CDR3 length: 16 amino acids. V shed 0 bases, J shed 1 base, and the junction held 2 bases outside the gene matches. The CDR3 is CASSQDNRGSYNEQFF. CDR3 in DNA: TGCGCCAGCAGCCAAGATAACAGGGGGTCCTACAATGAGCAGTTCTTC.

In DNA, the CDR3 is TGTGCCAGCAGACACGACGGGCTCTATTACGAGCAGTACTTC. It yields the protein CASRHDGLYYEQYF. This rearrangement joins TRBV6-2 or TRBV6-3 to TRBJ2-7; D unresolved. CDR1 MNHEY and CDR2 SVGEGT come from the germline V gene. Trimming took off 6 bases at V and 4 bases at J, with 16 bases between the two ends. The CDR3 sequence is 14 residues long.

V is TRBV7-3 and J is TRBJ1-2; D not certain. CDR3 length: 15 residues. The germline gives CDR1 SGHTA, CDR2 FQGTGA. V gave up 0 bases and J gave up 2 bases, with 10 bases separating them. CDR3 protein: CASSLTGGQNYGYTF. CDR3 bases: TGTGCCAGCAGCTTAACCGGAGGGCAGAACTATGGCTACACCTTC.

This clonotype was counted a few times. The chain carries TRBV4-2 and TRBJ2-7; 7 positions agree with TRBD2. The germline V gene has CDR1 LGHNA and CDR2 YNFKEQ. Trimming removed 1 base from V and 6 bases from J; junction bases left unmatched: 3. The CDR3 consists of 13 residues. CDR3 DNA sequence: TGTGCCAGCAGCCAAGTTTCGGGGGGCGAGCAGTACTTC. This codes for CASSQVSGGEQYF.

The V and J genes are TRBV19 and TRBJ2-7, with 10 bases identical to TRBD2. The CDR3 length is 15 residues. In germline, CDR1 is LNHDA, CDR2 SQIVND (reference sequence). The V segment lost 3 bases and the J segment 2 bases; nucleotides outside the gene matches: 4. CDR3 in amino acids: CASSIGTSETYEQYF. CDR3 nucleotides: TGTGCCAGTAGTATCGGGACTAGCGAGACCTACGAGCAGTACTTC.

The chain joins TRBV2 to TRBJ2-1; 10 nucleotides agree with TRBD1. Germline loops: CDR1 SNHLY, CDR2 FYNNEI. Trimming at V came to 6 bases and at J to 2 bases, leaving 4 bases not matched to a gene. This CDR3 contains 15 residues. CDR3 nucleotides: TGTGCCAGCAGGGGGACAGGGGAACCCTACAATGAGCAGTTCTTC. Its protein is CASRGTGEPYNEQFF.

This rearrangement joins TRBV4-1 to TRBJ2-7, with 10 bases aligning to TRBD1. Germline V gene sequence: CDR1 MGHRA, CDR2 YSYEKL. The trim removed 4 bases at V and 6 bases at J, leaving 12 bases unmatched. The CDR3 is 16 residues long. CDR3 coding DNA: TGCGCCAGCAGCCCAATAACCCGGGACAGGGGCTCCGAGCAGTACTTC. The encoded protein is CASSPITRDRGSEQYF.

J is TRBJ2-5 and V is TRBV28; D is perhaps TRBD1 (6 bases). Germline lookup yields CDR1 MDHEN and CDR2 SYDVKM. V shed 4 bases and J shed 5 bases, with 11 bases lying between them. The CDR3 extends over 13 amino acids. CDR3 sequence reads: CASSSRDIETQYF. As DNA, the CDR3 is TGTGCCAGCAGTTCCCGGGACATTGAGACCCAGTACTTC.

For the CDR3, the DNA is TGCAGTGCTAGAGATTATGGGGGGCAAAATCAGCCCCAGCATTTT. Protein: CSARDYGGQNQPQHF. The chain combines TRBV20-1 with TRBJ1-5, with D possibly TRBD1 on 6 matching bases. V gave up 0 bases and J gave up 4 bases, with 13 bases separating them. The CDR3 consists of 15 residues. From germline, CDR1 is DFQATT and CDR2 SNEGSKA (reference sequence).

V is TRBV4-3 and J is TRBJ2-6; D not certain. The V gene's germline CDR1 is LGHNA and CDR2 YSLEER. The CDR3 spans 16 residues. Trimming removed 1 base at V and 4 bases at J, with 11 bases between. In nucleotides, the CDR3 is TGCGCCAGCAGCCAAGTGCTCGTTGGGGGGGCCAACGTCCTGACTTTC. Its protein is CASSQVLVGGANVLTF.

This clonotype was recorded a few times. The chain uses TRBV7-8 and TRBJ2-3, with 10 positions matching TRBD2. The length of the CDR3 is 17 residues. CDR1 and CDR2 (germline): SGHVS, FQNEAQ. V trimming: 5 bases; J trimming: 7 bases; junction bases outside the gene matches: 15. CDR3 sequence reads: CASSPGLKRGGLNTQYF. The CDR3 coding sequence is TGTGCCAGCAGCCCCGGCCTTAAGCGGGGGGGATTAAATACGCAGTATTTT.

This clonotype was seen a handful of times. J is TRBJ2-1 and V is TRBV15, with D possibly called TRBD1 or TRBD2 (5 bases each). Deletions cut 0 bases from V and 9 bases from J, with 15 bases between. The CDR3 spans 15 residues. Germline CDR1 LNHNV, CDR2 YYDKDF (reference sequence). CDR3 sequence: CATSRDLGSGGEQFF. CDR3 DNA: TGTGCCACCAGCAGAGATCTGGGGAGTGGGGGTGAGCAGTTCTTC.

The rearrangement links TRBV7-2 to TRBJ1-1, with 8 bases that match TRBD1. Trimming at V came to 6 bases and at J to 5 bases, leaving 8 bases not matched to a gene. Germline values: CDR1 SGHTA, CDR2 FQGNSA. CDR3 length: 14 amino acids. CDR3 nucleotide sequence: TGTGCCAGCAGGGATAGGACAGGGATAACTGAAGCTTTCTTT. Protein sequence: CASRDRTGITEAFF.

The chain recombines TRBV4-1 with TRBJ2-7; 11 nucleotides line up with TRBD2. Germline lookup yields CDR1 MGHRA and CDR2 YSYEKL. CDR3 length: 18 residues. The V segment lost 1 base and the J segment 5 bases; nucleotides outside the gene matches: 13. The CDR3 bases are TGCGCCAGCAGCCAAGTAACTAGCGGGAGCTCGAATGGGGACGAGCAGTACTTC. It translates to CASSQVTSGSSNGDEQYF.

A remark on this clonotype: At one of its ends the junction is not consistent with the germline gene, which may arise from a read error. The V and J genes are TRBV2 and TRBJ1-2; D is unresolved. Germline V gene data show CDR1 as SNHLY and CDR2 as FYNNEI. The CDR3 loop spans 16 amino acids. The chain's CDR3 is CASSEGFTEQGLAKIF. The CDR3 DNA sequence: TGTGCCAGCAGTGAAGGATTTACTGAACAAGGATTGGCTAAAATCTTC. Supplemented by reference TRBV2 and TRBJ1-2, the full variable domain reads EPEVTQTPSHQVTQMGQEVILRCVPISNHLYFYWYRQILGQKVEFLVSFYNNEISEKSEIFDDQFSVERPDGSNFTLKIRSTKLEDSAMYFCASSEGFTEQGLAKIFGSGTRLTVV.

CDR3 sequence reads: CASSPGLAGGYEQFF. The DNA of the CDR3 is TGTGCCAGTAGTCCGGGACTAGCGGGAGGATATGAGCAGTTCTTC. This sequence joins TRBV19 and TRBJ2-1; 15 bases are a match to TRBD2. Germline CDR1 and CDR2: LNHDA and SQIVND (reference sequence). J was trimmed by 8 bases and V by 5 bases; bases with no gene match: 4. This CDR3 has 15 amino acids.

This chain links TRBV15 with TRBJ1-2; D call uncertain. The germline gives CDR1 LNHNV, CDR2 YYDKDF (reference sequence). The V end was cut by 4 bases, the J end by 4 bases, with 7 bases between. The CDR3 covers 12 residues. CDR3 loop: CATSKASYGYTF. Here the CDR3 DNA reads TGTGCCACCAGCAAAGCAAGCTATGGCTACACCTTC.

The J gene is TRBJ2-5, the V gene TRBV27; possibly TRBD2 for D (6 bases). Germline V gives CDR1 MNHEY, CDR2 SMNVEV (reference sequence). The V and J ends lost 4 bases and 9 bases respectively, with 12 bases between them. The length of the CDR3 is 12 residues. The CDR3 DNA follows: TGTGCCAGCAGTTATACTGGCGGGGCCCAGTACTTC. As protein: CASSYTGGAQYF.